This T cell receptor beta chain was found in a study of CD8 T cells in ankylosing spondylitis. Points from the study as a whole: Certain motif variants had earlier been reported in reactive arthritis synovial fluid and blood. There was reportedly significant enrichment of clones that were disease-linked in matched ankylosing spondylitis synovial fluid. Disease-associated clonotypes exhibited CD8+ identity and were relatively infrequent in peripheral blood. About 8 highly homologous variants made up a TCR beta motif, and this motif appeared characteristic of ankylosing spondylitis blood.

This clonotype was counted at least ten times. Its antigen remains unidentified. The TCR beta libraries were generated through quantitative 5'-RACE incorporating molecular barcodes. In TCRdb, the 5' RACE reads were re-called with MiXCR into one record per CDR3 protein. The sample has around 220,000 distinct CDR3 sequences; around 16% are singletons. The CDR3 spans 15 residues. Trimming left V 0 bases short and J 5 bases short, with 14 bases between. Germline V lookup: CDR1 SGHRS, CDR2 YFSETQ. The TCR originated in a male donor with ankylosing spondylitis. The rearrangement joins TRBV5-1 to TRBJ2-5; D is unclear. Input material: blood, either unsorted or a sorted T cell fraction (not recorded which). In DNA form, the CDR3 reads TGCGCCAGCAGCTTGGTTACGCAAGGTCGGGAGACCCAGTACTTC. Encoded protein: CASSLVTQGRETQYF.